This TCR beta chain was identified in a study of blood T cell repertoires in COVID-19. The method was immunoSEQ multiplex PCR; TCRdb's version includes in-frame clones alone and lacks a portion of them. The table records fewer than 400,000 clones, under 90% of them present only once. Two consecutive negative NP/OP PCR tests, clearance, or resolved symptoms defined Cohort 3 recovery. V shed 3 bases and J 12 bases; nucleotides not matched to a gene: 13. The germline V gene encodes CDR1 MGHRA and CDR2 YSYEKL. This CDR3 is 15 amino acids long. The specimen was PBMCs or T cells enriched from blood (not recorded which). This TCR derives from a man under 40 who had recovered from COVID-19. The chain is built from TRBV4-1 and TRBJ2-1; 8 bases match TRBD1. The CDR3 is CASSQGQATPGGQFF. The CDR3 DNA reads as TGCGCCAGCAGCCAGGGACAGGCCACTCCAGGGGGGCAGTTCTTC.